The entry below gives a single T cell receptor beta chain sequence along with its context. Its antigen is not known. In triplicate, each CD8+ T cell subset was sorted at a few hundred thousand cells per replicate. The data were obtained in a study of CXCR3-negative and CXCR3-positive naive CD8 T cells. Study-wide results and caveats: Similar TRBV-TRBJ gene usage was seen in naive CXCR3-negative and CXCR3-positive cells, but not in memory cells.

cDNA libraries for TRB were generated by 5' RACE incorporating UMI labels. Following a re-call of the 5' RACE reads, TCRdb has one entry per CDR3 protein and lacks DNA. Recorded for this sample: over 35,000 distinct CDR3 sequences. The receptor's source is a human donor in good health. Some clones in this sample may be carry-over from other donors' samples. The specimen was memory CD8+ T cells from blood.

The CDR3: CSVEPTGASTDTQYF. This rearrangement joins TRBV29-1 to TRBJ2-3; the D gene TCRdb calls, TRBD1, cannot be checked with no DNA. Per the germline V gene, CDR1 is SQVTM and CDR2 is ANQGSEA. The CDR3 spans 15 residues.